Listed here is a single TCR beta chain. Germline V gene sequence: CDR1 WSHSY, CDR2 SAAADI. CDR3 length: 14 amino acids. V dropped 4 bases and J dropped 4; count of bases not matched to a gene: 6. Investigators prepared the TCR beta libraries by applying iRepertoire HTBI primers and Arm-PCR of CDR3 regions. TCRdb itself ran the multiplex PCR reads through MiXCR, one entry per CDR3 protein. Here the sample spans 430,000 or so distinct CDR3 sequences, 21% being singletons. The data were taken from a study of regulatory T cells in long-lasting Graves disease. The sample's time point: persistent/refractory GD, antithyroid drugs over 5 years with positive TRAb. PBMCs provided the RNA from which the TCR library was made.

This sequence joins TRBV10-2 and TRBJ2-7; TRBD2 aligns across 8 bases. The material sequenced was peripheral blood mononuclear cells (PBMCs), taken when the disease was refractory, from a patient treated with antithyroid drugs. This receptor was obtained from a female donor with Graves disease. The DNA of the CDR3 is TGCGCCAGCAGTGGAGATAGCGGGAAGTACGAGCAGTACTTC. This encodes CASSGDSGKYEQYF.